A selection of T cell receptor beta chains follows, all from one sample in a study of T cell responses to AZD1222 COVID-19 vaccine. The table came from immunoSEQ multiplex PCR; TCRdb's copy has only in-frame clones and leaves some out. The sample lists 120,000 or so clones, 80% to 95% seen once, with under 10% in the top ten. Here the sequenced sample was peripheral blood, taken on day 0 of AZD1222 vaccination. The receptors come from an adult in good health. CDR3s include the opening cysteine and the closing phenylalanine or tryptophan. Each record gives: V gene, CDR3 protein.

TRBV18,CASSMGLLNQPQHF
TRBV6-1,CASSERTGKTGELFF
TRBV4-1,CASSQVGPGQGPEAFF
TRBV12-3/TRBV12-4,CASRGGMNTEAFF
TRBV19,CASSEGRQGFQPQHF
TRBV5-6,CASSLGRQGLNTEAFF
TRBV28,CASSAVREQPQHF
TRBV19,CASRSLGMPGNRNTEAFF
TRBV5-4,CASSLDGGTEAFF
TRBV28,CASSLSPEYLEQFF
TRBV5-1,CASSSGQGAGGANVLTF
TRBV11-2,CASSLAQANTEAFF
TRBV9,CASSVEVGTQYF
TRBV10-1,CASSEGGRGTDTQYF
TRBV2,CASIGETYEQYF
TRBV19,CASRTSRTYNEQFF
TRBV10-1,CASSAGTSNSPLHF
TRBV3-1/TRBV3-2,CASSQEFLTPSSRSSYGYTF
TRBV9,CASSPDGNEQFF
TRBV5-5,CASSPPITQETQYF
TRBV24-1,CATSDPGRGWNQPQHF
TRBV7-2,CASSPRQGIGHEQYF
TRBV9,CASSRGGRDTDTQYF
TRBV5-1,CASSEGQMNTEAFF
TRBV7-8,CASSYASGGAYEQYF
TRBV5-1,CASSPTINYGYTF
TRBV28,CASRAGQGWNSPLHF
TRBV15,CATGAGSYEQYF
TRBV7-8,CASSKAQGATQYF
TRBV19,CASSDRDRGRRTGELFF
TRBV6-5,CASTPDVGNTEAFF
TRBV5-6,CASSLEGSGAEQFF
TRBV7-8,CASSLEGQGNYGYTF
TRBV19,CASSRATTGNSPLHF
TRBV10-3,CTISAGKPYEQYF
TRBV19,CASSIQQGYYEQYF
TRBV7-9,CASSLLGRPYEQYF
TRBV9,CASSALTSTDTQYF
TRBV7-3,CASTDFVRDEQYF
TRBV11-2,CASSSSGRGNTDTQYF
TRBV2,CASSPEGVMYNSPLHF
TRBV3-1/TRBV3-2,CASSQMSLPTDTQYF
TRBV5-1,CASSLGDRAYEQYF
TRBV7-3,CASSLIAGSRNEQFF
TRBV11-3,CASSRLGGDQDTQYF
TRBV7-9,CASSLAAGGHSPLHF
TRBV5-4,CASSIAGYGYTF
TRBV27,CASKASGTEAFF
TRBV6-6,CASSPRPGLAGFSSYEQYF
TRBV27,CASRAAGTDSYEQYF
TRBV19,CASTKGQGRNQPQHF
TRBV19,CASSMIWGGPGELFF
TRBV3-1/TRBV3-2,CASSQRLAGTNEQFF
TRBV6-5,CASTPLAGSQETQYF
TRBV6-5,CASHGQDDEKLFF
TRBV6-5,CASSISGTRGYEQYF
TRBV12-2,CASRSRIAREAYGYTF